This T cell receptor (beta chain) derives from a study of cytomegalovirus exposure and HLA in healthy donors. Study outcomes and limitations: As a later analysis revealed, the rate of TCR association differed by HLA locus, with DRB1 most and HLA-C fewest. Researchers counted 150 to 200 TCR beta chains as cytomegalovirus-associated.

This clone was seen ten or more times. Antigen specificity is unknown. This CDR3 spans 15 amino acids. J lost 3 bases, V lost 2 bases, and 4 bases had no gene match. Per germline, CDR1 MDHEN and CDR2 SYDVKM. Researchers ran the PCR with 60 Vbeta and 13 Jbeta primers. The method was immunoSEQ multiplex PCR; TCRdb's version includes in-frame clones alone and lacks a portion of them. The sample lists roughly 78,000 clones, 60% to 70% occurring once. The chain carries TRBV28 and TRBJ2-3; TRBD2 matches 8 bases. This clonotype was obtained from a man in his thirties or forties in good health and CMV-seropositive. Sample: PBMCs. This chain's CDR3 is CASSLAGGQTDTQYF. The CDR3 coding sequence is TGTGCCAGCAGTTTAGCGGGGGGCCAGACAGATACGCAGTATTTT.